Below, 8 T cell receptor beta chains from the same sample are listed, as sequenced in a study of blood T cell repertoires in COVID-19. TCRdb's copy holds only in-frame clones and misses some; the assay was immunoSEQ multiplex PCR. The sample has a few hundred thousand clones; 70% to 90% are singletons. Sequencing was done on a sample of PBMCs or T cells enriched from blood (not recorded which). Receptors were obtained from a woman in her 30s who had recovered from COVID-19.

V usage is TRBV6-5 and J usage is TRBJ2-7, with 12 nucleotides matching TRBD1. In germline, CDR1 is MNHEY, CDR2 SVGAGI. The CDR3 extends over 14 amino acids. V lost 4 bases, J lost 6 bases, and 4 bases stayed unmatched. The CDR3 sequence is CASSSGTGGGEQYF. CDR3 bases: TGTGCCAGCAGTTCTGGGACAGGGGGCGGCGAGCAGTACTTC.

This clone occurred once. This chain joins TRBV7-2 and TRBJ1-1; unclear D gene. Per germline, CDR1 SGHTA and CDR2 FQGNSA. This CDR3 has 11 residues. V was clipped by 1 base and J by 8 bases, with 5 bases between them. The CDR3 DNA is TGTGCCAGCAGCTTAGTCGGGGAAGCTTTCTTT. Residues: CASSLVGEAFF.

The CDR3 loop is CAISAGRESNQPQHF. Here the CDR3 DNA reads TGTGCCATCAGTGCTGGCAGGGAAAGCAATCAGCCCCAGCATTTT. This rearrangement joins TRBV10-3 to TRBJ1-5, with a weak D call TRBD1 (5 bases). The CDR3 length is 15 residues. V lost 4 bases and J 1 base, leaving 11 bases between the germline ends. Germline assignment: CDR1 ENHRY and CDR2 SYGVKD.

The rearrangement links TRBV28 to TRBJ2-2; a possible D gene is TRBD1 (5 bases). V lost 6 bases and J lost 5, with 16 bases in between. This CDR3 has 15 amino acids. Per germline, CDR1 MDHEN and CDR2 SYDVKM. The CDR3 bases are TGTGCCAGCAGACAACCCCTCCAGGGAACCGGGGAGCTGTTTTTT. Its protein product is CASRQPLQGTGELFF.

V usage is TRBV24-1 and J usage is TRBJ2-2, with 7 bases fitting TRBD1. The germline V gene encodes CDR1 KGHDR and CDR2 SFDVKD. The CDR3 is made up of 16 amino acids. Germline trimming cut 3 bases from V and 1 base from J; bases unmatched to any gene: 4. For the CDR3, the DNA is TGTGCCACCAGTGATATTGGGACAGTGAACACCGGGGAGCTGTTTTTT. Protein sequence: CATSDIGTVNTGELFF.

The chain employs TRBV5-4 and TRBJ2-5, with 9 bases matching TRBD1. CDR1 is SGHNT and CDR2 is YYREEE in the germline V gene (reference sequence). CDR3 length: 14 amino acids. The ends lost 4 bases at V and 5 bases at J; junction bases unmatched: 6. CDR3 protein: CASSQTGGLETQYF. As DNA, the CDR3 is TGTGCCAGCAGCCAAACAGGGGGCTTGGAGACCCAGTACTTC. The full variable domain, in which reference TRBV5-4 and TRBJ2-5 provide the parts outside the CDR3, is ETGVTQSPTHLIKTRGQQVTLRCSSQSGHNTVSWYQQALGQGPQFIFQYYREEENGRGNFPPRFSGLQFPNYSSELNVNALELDDSALYLCASSQTGGLETQYFGPGTRLLVL.

The chain carries TRBV6-5 and TRBJ1-5, with D perhaps TRBD1 (5 bases). CDR3 length: 15 residues. Deletions cut 6 bases from V and 5 bases from J, with 17 bases between. Germline-derived CDR1 and CDR2 are MNHEY and SVGAGI. Here the CDR3 reads CASRGGPPGDQPQHF. The CDR3 DNA reads TGTGCCAGCAGGGGGGGACCTCCGGGGGATCAGCCCCAGCATTTT.

The chain recombines TRBV2 with TRBJ2-7, with D maybe TRBD1 (6 bases). Trimming cost V 6 bases and J 3 bases, with 9 bases left between them. CDR1 and CDR2 (germline): SNHLY, FYNNEI. This CDR3 spans 12 amino acids. CDR3 DNA: TGTGCCAGCAGCACAGGGATCTACGAGCAGTACTTC. This gives the protein CASSTGIYEQYF.